The 3 T cell receptor beta chains below were found in one sample sequenced in a study of cytotoxic CD8 clonotypes in ibrutinib-treated CLL. Assay: immunoSEQ multiplex PCR; the TCRdb copy retains only in-frame clones and omits some. The table records over 250,000 clones, about 72% of them present only once. The source material was PBMCs, sampled at disease progression, from a patient treated with ibrutinib. Receptor source: a human donor with chronic lymphocytic leukemia.

The V and J genes are TRBV6-5 and TRBJ1-1; maybe TRBD1 (5 bases). Germline CDR1 MNHEY, CDR2 SVGAGI. This CDR3 is built from 13 residues. V shed 5 bases and J shed 8 bases, with 15 bases lying between them. CDR3 protein: CASSPRRQSEAFF. CDR3 nucleotide sequence: TGTGCCAGCAGTCCCAGAAGACAGTCCGAAGCTTTCTTT.

This clone was found once. The chain is built from TRBV5-1 and TRBJ1-2, with TRBD1 identical over 7 bases. J was trimmed by 8 bases and V by 2 bases; bases with no gene match: 12. CDR1 and CDR2 (germline): SGHRS, YFSETQ. The CDR3 covers 15 residues. CDR3 region: CASSFLTGNRGGYTF. The CDR3 DNA reads TGCGCCAGCAGCTTTCTAACGGGAAACAGGGGAGGCTACACCTTC.

V is TRBV6-5 and J is TRBJ2-7; D is possibly TRBD1 (6 bases). CDR3 length: 14 amino acids. Trimming stripped 0 bases from V and 2 bases from J, with 8 bases between. CDR1 MNHEY and CDR2 SVGAGI come from the germline V gene. In DNA form, the CDR3 reads TGTGCCAGCAGTTACTCTCCAGGGGCCTACGAGCAGTACTTC. It codes for CASSYSPGAYEQYF.